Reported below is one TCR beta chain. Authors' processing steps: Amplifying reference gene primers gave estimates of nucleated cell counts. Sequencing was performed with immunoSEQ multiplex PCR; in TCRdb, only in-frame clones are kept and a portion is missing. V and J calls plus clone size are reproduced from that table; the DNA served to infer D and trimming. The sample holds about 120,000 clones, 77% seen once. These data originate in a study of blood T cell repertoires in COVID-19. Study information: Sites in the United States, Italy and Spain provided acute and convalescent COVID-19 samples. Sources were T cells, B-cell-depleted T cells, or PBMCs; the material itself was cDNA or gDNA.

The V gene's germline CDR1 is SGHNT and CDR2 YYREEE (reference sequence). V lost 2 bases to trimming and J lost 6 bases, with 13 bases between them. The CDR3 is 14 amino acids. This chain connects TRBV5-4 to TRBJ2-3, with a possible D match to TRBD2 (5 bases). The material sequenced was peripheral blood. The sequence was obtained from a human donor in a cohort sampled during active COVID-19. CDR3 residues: CASSFSLRGDTQYF. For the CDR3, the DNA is TGTGCCAGCAGCTTTAGTCTACGAGGGGATACGCAGTATTTT.